This T cell receptor (beta chain) appears in the sequencing data of a study of OX40 agonist ivuxolimab in advanced cancers. Germline V lookup: CDR1 SEHNR, CDR2 FQNEAQ (reference sequence). CDR3 length: 15 residues. V lost 11 bases and J 3 bases, leaving 21 bases between the germline ends. TCRdb's copy holds only in-frame clones and misses some; the assay was immunoSEQ multiplex PCR. The sample shows more than 45,000 clones, 75% to 85% of them seen only once. On this clone itself: No antigen is known for it.

Autoimmune disease history or systemic immunosuppression was exclusionary. General study findings and limits: The CD4+ and CD8+ T cells in the blood had expanded clonally by week 6 at 0.1 to 3.0 mg/kg. On average, a greater number of expanded clones characterised CD8+ T cells relative to CD4+.

The rearrangement joins TRBV7-9 to TRBJ2-3; tentatively, D is TRBD1 or TRBD2 (5 bases each). The origin of this receptor is an adult with an advanced solid tumor such as melanoma, head and neck, liver or kidney cancer. The sample in question was CD4+ or CD8+ T cells sorted from blood, obtained in a trial of the OX40 agonist ivuxolimab. The CDR3 DNA reads TGTGCCGGGGCTTGGGGAGCGGTACTAACAGATACGCAGTATTTT. Protein sequence: CAGAWGAVLTDTQYF.